The sequence of this TCR beta chain was determined in a study of blood T cell repertoires in COVID-19. Study context: COVID-19 samples collected from the United States, Italy and Spain covered acute and convalescent phases. PBMCs, B-cell-depleted T cells, or T cells were the source of the cDNA or gDNA that made up the material.

This CDR3 is 13 amino acids long. Germline CDR1 is SQVTM and CDR2 is ANQGSEA. Trimming shortened V by 4 bases and J by 3 bases, and 12 bases separated the two germline ends. The Seattle patients joined while their infection was active and were tracked longitudinally afterward. Authors' analysis steps: Reference gene primer amplification yielded estimated nucleated cell counts. TCRdb keeps only in-frame clones here, not all; method: immunoSEQ multiplex PCR. Clone size and V and J calls were adopted from that table, with D and trimming inferred from the DNA. Of about 260,000 clones listed, approximately 88% are singletons.

Sequenced: peripheral blood. The sequence came from a woman in her seventies with COVID-19, enrolled during active disease. The chain recombines TRBV29-1 with TRBJ1-2; D not resolved. In DNA form, the CDR3 reads TGCAGCGTTGCTCGGGGAACTGACTATGGCTACACCTTC. Encoded protein: CSVARGTDYGYTF.